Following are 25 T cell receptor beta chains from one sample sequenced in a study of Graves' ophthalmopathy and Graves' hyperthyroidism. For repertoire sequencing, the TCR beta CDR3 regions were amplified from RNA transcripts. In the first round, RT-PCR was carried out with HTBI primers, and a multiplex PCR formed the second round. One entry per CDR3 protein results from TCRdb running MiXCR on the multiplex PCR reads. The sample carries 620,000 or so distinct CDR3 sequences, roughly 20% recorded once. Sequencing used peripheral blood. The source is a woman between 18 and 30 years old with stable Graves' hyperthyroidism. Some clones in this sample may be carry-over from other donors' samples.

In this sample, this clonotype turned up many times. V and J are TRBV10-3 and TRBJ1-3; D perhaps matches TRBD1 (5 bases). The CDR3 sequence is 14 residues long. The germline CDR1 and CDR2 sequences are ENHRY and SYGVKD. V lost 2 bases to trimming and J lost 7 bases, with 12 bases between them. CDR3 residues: CAISERGSRNTIYF. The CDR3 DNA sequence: TGTGCCATCAGTGAGAGGGGCAGCCGTAACACCATATATTTT.

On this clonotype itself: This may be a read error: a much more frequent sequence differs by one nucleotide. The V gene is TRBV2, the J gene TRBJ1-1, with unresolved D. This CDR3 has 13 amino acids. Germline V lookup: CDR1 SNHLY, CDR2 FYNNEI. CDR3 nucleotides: TGTGCCAGCGTCCGGGAGGCGAGCACTGAAGCTTGCTTT. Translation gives CASVREASTEACF.

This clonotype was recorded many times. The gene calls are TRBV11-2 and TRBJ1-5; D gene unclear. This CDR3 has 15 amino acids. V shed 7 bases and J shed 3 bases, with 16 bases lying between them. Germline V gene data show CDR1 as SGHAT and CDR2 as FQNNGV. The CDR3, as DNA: TGTGCCAGCAAGGCTGGGGATCTTTCCAATCAGCCCCAGCATTTT. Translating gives CASKAGDLSNQPQHF.

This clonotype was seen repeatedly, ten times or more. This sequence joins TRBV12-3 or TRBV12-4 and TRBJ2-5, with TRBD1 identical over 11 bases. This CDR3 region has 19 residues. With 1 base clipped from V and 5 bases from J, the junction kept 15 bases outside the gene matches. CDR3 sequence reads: CASSLVLMSGTGGMETQYF. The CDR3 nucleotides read TGTGCCAGCAGTTTAGTCCTTATGTCCGGGACAGGGGGAATGGAGACCCAGTACTTC.

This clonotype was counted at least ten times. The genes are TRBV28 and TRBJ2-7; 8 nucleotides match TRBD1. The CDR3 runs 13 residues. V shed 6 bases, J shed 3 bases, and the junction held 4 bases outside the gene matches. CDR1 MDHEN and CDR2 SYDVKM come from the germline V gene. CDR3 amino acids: CASRGQGDYEQYF. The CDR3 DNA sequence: TGTGCCAGCAGAGGACAGGGCGACTACGAGCAGTACTTC.

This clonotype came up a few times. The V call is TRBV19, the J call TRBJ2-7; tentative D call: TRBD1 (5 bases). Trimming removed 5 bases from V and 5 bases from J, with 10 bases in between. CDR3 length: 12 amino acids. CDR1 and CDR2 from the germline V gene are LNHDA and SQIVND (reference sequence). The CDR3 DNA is TGTGCCAGTAGTCAATCAGGGAACGAGCAGTACTTC. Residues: CASSQSGNEQYF. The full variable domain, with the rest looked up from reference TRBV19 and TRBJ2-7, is DGGITQSPKYLFRKEGQNVTLSCEQNLNHDAMYWYRQDPGQGLRLIYYSQIVNDFQKGDIAEGYSVSREKKESFPLTVTSAQKNPTAFYLCASSQSGNEQYFGPGTRLTVT.

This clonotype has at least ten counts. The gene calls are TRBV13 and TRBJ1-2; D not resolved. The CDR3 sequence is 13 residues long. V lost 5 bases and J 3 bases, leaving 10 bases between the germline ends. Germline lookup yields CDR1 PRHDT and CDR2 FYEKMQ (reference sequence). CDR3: CASSNRRDYGYTF. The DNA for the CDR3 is TGTGCCAGCAGCAACAGACGGGACTATGGCTACACCTTC.

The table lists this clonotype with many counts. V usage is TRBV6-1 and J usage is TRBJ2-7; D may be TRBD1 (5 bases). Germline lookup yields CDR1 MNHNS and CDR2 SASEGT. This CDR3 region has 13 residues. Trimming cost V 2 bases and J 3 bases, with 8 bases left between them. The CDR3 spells CASSEPGFYEQYF. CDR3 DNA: TGTGCCAGCAGTGAACCAGGGTTCTACGAGCAGTACTTC.

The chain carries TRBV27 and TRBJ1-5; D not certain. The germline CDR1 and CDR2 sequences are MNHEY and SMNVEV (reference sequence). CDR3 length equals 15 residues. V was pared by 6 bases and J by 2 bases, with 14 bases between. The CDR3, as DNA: TGTGCCAGCAGAATGAGGACGATCGGCAATCAGCCCCAGCATTTT. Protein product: CASRMRTIGNQPQHF.

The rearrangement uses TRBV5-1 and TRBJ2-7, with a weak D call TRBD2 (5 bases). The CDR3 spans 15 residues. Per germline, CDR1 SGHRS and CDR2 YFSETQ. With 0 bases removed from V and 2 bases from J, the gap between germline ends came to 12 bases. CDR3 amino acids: CASSLDAERAYEQYF. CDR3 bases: TGCGCCAGCAGCTTGGACGCGGAGAGGGCCTACGAGCAGTACTTC.

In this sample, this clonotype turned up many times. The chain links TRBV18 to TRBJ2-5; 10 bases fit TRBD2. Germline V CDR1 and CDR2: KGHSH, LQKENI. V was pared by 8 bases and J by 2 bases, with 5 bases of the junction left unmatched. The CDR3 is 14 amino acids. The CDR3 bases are TGTGCCAGCCTTGGACTAGCGGCACAAGAGACCCAGTACTTC. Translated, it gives CASLGLAAQETQYF.

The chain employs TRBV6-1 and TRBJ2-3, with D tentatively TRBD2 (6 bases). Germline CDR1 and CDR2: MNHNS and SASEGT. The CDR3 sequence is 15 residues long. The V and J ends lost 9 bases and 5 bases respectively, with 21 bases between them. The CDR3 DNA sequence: TGTGCCAGTCGGGACTTGGACCCGGGGTTAGATACGCAGTATTTT. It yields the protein CASRDLDPGLDTQYF.

The CDR3 region has the DNA TGTGCCAGCAGTGAGGGGGGCGTGCGGGGCTACACCTTC. Protein sequence: CASSEGGVRGYTF. This chain joins TRBV2 and TRBJ1-2; D is possibly TRBD1 (6 bases). This CDR3 region has 13 residues. Germline assignment: CDR1 SNHLY and CDR2 FYNNEI. Trimming stripped 3 bases from V and 8 bases from J, with 13 bases between.

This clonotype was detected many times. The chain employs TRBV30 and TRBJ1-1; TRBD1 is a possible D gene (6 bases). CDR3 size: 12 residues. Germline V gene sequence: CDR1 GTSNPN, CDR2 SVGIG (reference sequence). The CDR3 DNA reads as TGTGGTTGGGGGCAGGGAGGCACTGAAGCTTTCTTT. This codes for CGWGQGGTEAFF.

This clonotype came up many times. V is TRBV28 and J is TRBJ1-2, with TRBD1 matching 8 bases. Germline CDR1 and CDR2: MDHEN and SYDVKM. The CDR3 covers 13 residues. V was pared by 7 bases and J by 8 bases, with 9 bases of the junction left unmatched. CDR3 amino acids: CASTDRAFGGYTF. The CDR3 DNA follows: TGTGCCAGCACGGACAGGGCGTTTGGGGGCTACACCTTC.

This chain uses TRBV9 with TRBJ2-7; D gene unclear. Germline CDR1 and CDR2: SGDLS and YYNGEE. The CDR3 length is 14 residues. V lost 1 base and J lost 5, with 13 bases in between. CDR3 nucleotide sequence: TGTGCCAGCAGCGTATTCAGCGCTTCCCACGAGCAGTACTTC. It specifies CASSVFSASHEQYF.

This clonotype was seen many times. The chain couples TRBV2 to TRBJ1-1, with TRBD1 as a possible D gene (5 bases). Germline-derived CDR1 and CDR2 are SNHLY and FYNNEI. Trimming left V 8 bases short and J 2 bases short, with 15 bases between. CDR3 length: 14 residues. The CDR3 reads CASLTETRNTEAFF. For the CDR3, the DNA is TGTGCCAGCTTGACAGAGACTCGCAACACTGAAGCTTTCTTT.

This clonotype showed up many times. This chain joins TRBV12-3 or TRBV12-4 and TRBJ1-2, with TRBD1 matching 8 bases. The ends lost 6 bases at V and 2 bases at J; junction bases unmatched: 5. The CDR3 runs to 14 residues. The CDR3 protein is CASSTDRGNYGYTF. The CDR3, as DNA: TGTGCCAGCAGCACCGACAGGGGCAACTATGGCTACACCTTC.

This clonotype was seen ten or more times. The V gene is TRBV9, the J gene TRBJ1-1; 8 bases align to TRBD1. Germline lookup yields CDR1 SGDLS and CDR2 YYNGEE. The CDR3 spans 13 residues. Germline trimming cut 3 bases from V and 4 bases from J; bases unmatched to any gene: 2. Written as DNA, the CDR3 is TGTGCCAGCAGCGGGACAGGGCTCACTGAAGCTTTCTTT. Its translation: CASSGTGLTEAFF. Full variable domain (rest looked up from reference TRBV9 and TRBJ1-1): DSGVTQTPKHLITATGQRVTLRCSPRSGDLSVYWYQQSLDQGLQFLIQYYNGEERAKGNILERFSAQQFPDLHSELNLSSLELGDSALYFCASSGTGLTEAFFGQGTRLTVV.

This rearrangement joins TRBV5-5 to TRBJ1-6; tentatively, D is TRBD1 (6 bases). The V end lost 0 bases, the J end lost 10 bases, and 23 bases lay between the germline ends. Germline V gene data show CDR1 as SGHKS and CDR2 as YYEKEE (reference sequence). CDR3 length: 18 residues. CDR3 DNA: TGTGCCAGCAGCTTGGTCCCAACGTCCGGGACATCAGGGTCACCCCTCCACTTT. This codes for CASSLVPTSGTSGSPLHF.

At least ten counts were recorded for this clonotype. The CDR3 sequence: CASSLLAGENTEAFF. The CDR3 DNA reads TGTGCCAGCAGTTTATTGGCAGGTGAAAACACTGAAGCTTTCTTT. The V and J genes are TRBV28 and TRBJ1-1; D ambiguous. CDR1 MDHEN and CDR2 SYDVKM come from the germline V gene. The CDR3 spans 15 residues. Trimming cost V 1 base and J 2 bases, with 11 bases left between them.

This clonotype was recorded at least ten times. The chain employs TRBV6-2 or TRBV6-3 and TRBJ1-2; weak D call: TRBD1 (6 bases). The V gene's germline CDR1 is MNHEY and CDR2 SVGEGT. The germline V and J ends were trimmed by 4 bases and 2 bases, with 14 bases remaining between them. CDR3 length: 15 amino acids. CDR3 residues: CASSSLQGSNYGYTF. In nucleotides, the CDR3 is TGTGCCAGCAGTTCTTTACAGGGCTCGAACTATGGCTACACCTTC.

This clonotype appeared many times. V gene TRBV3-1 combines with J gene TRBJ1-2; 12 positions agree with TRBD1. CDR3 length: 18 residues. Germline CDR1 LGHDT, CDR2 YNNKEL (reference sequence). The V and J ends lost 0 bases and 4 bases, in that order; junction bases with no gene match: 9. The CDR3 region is CASSQDTGTGGELYGYTF. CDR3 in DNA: TGTGCCAGCAGCCAAGACACCGGGACAGGGGGCGAACTCTATGGCTACACCTTC.

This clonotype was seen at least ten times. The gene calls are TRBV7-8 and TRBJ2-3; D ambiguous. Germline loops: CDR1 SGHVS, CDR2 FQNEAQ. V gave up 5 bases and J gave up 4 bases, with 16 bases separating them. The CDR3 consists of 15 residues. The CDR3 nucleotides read TGTGCCAGCAGCCTGATGGCTGTCTCGGCAGATACGCAGTATTTT. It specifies CASSLMAVSADTQYF.

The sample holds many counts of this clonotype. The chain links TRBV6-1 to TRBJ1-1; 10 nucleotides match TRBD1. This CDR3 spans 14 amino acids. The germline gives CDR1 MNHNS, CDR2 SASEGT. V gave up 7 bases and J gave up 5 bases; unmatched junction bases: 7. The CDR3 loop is CASTKTGGYTEAFF. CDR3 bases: TGTGCCAGCACGAAGACAGGGGGCTATACTGAAGCTTTCTTT.